A selection of T cell receptor beta chains follows, all from one sample in a study of T cell repertoires in cytomegalovirus infection. The antigens these receptors bind are not known. TCRdb redid the calling of the reads with MiXCR, one entry per CDR3 protein. The sample shows approximately 770,000 distinct CDR3 sequences, roughly 29% of them seen only once. Here the sequenced sample was cultured CD8+ T cells from PBMCs, taken from culture after CMV antigen stimulation. These receptors came from a human donor in good health (CMV status not recorded). Some clones in this sample may be carry-over from other donors' samples. Both conserved end residues are part of each CDR3. D genes are given only for firm matches. The size of a clone is reported for some rows only, either as once, few or many, or as a class for expanded clones.

d_gene: TRBD2
abundance: .
v_gene: TRBV12-3/TRBV12-4
j_gene: TRBJ2-1
CDR3aa: CASSFRLAGLPTYNKQFF
CDR3nt: TGTGCCAGCAGTTTTCGGCTAGCGGGGCTCCCCACCTACAATAAGCAGTTCTTC

d_gene: .
abundance: .
v_gene: TRBV12-3/TRBV12-4
j_gene: TRBJ2-5
CDR3aa: CASSLGQRETQYF
CDR3nt: TGTGCCAGCAGTTTGGGGCAACGGGAGACCCAGTACTTC

d_gene: .
abundance: .
v_gene: TRBV25-1
j_gene: TRBJ1-1
CDR3aa: CASSEYFHRAGSNTEAFF
CDR3nt: TGTGCCAGCAGTGAATATTTCCATAGGGCCGGGTCGAACACTGAAGCTTTCTTT

d_gene: .
abundance: many
v_gene: TRBV7-2
j_gene: TRBJ1-5
CDR3aa: CASSPTGRIDQPQHF
CDR3nt: TGTGCCAGCAGCCCTACGGGCAGAATTGATCAGCCCCAGCATTTT

d_gene: TRBD2
abundance: .
v_gene: TRBV2
j_gene: TRBJ2-3
CDR3aa: CASSLPQGEGTDTQYF
CDR3nt: TGTGCCAGCAGCCTTCCCCAAGGGGAGGGTACAGATACGCAGTATTTT

d_gene: TRBD1
abundance: few
v_gene: TRBV5-1
j_gene: TRBJ2-6
CDR3aa: CASSLRDRVSGANVLTF
CDR3nt: TGCGCCAGCAGCTTGAGGGACAGGGTCTCTGGGGCCAACGTCCTGACTTTC

d_gene: .
abundance: .
v_gene: TRBV4-1
j_gene: TRBJ2-7
CDR3aa: CASSQVYGFYSYEQYF
CDR3nt: TGCGCCAGCAGCCAAGTATACGGATTTTACTCCTACGAGCAGTACTTC

d_gene: TRBD1
abundance: .
v_gene: TRBV19
j_gene: TRBJ1-1
CDR3aa: CASSMGQVNEAFF
CDR3nt: TGTGCCAGTAGTATGGGACAGGTGAATGAAGCTTTCTTT

d_gene: .
abundance: once
v_gene: TRBV12-3/TRBV12-4
j_gene: TRBJ1-1
CDR3aa: CASTRGKGTWATEAFF
CDR3nt: TGTGCCAGCACGAGAGGGAAGGGGACATGGGCCACTGAAGCTTTCTTT

d_gene: .
abundance: many
v_gene: TRBV6-1
j_gene: TRBJ1-2
CDR3aa: CASSSGAFLYGYTF
CDR3nt: TGTGCCAGCAGTAGTGGGGCCTTCCTCTATGGCTACACCTTC

d_gene: TRBD1
abundance: few
v_gene: TRBV2
j_gene: TRBJ2-1
CDR3aa: CASGGETGGYEQFF
CDR3nt: TGTGCCAGCGGGGGGGAGACAGGGGGCTATGAGCAGTTCTTC

d_gene: .
abundance: .
v_gene: TRBV5-4
j_gene: TRBJ2-2
CDR3aa: CASSLMGGGTGELFF
CDR3nt: TGTGCCAGCAGCTTGATGGGAGGGGGCACCGGGGAGCTGTTTTTT

d_gene: TRBD2
abundance: few
v_gene: TRBV12-3/TRBV12-4
j_gene: TRBJ2-3
CDR3aa: CASDSGGFTDTQYF
CDR3nt: TGTGCCAGCGATAGCGGGGGGTTCACAGATACGCAGTATTTT

d_gene: TRBD2
abundance: few
v_gene: TRBV27
j_gene: TRBJ2-1
CDR3aa: CASSFPGLAGAKISYNEQFF
CDR3nt: TGTGCCAGCAGTTTCCCCGGACTAGCGGGGGCCAAAATCTCCTACAATGAGCAGTTCTTC

d_gene: .
abundance: few
v_gene: TRBV4-1
j_gene: TRBJ1-2
CDR3aa: CASSQDRQLNYGYTF
CDR3nt: TGCGCCAGCAGCCAAGACCGACAATTAAACTATGGCTACACCTTC

d_gene: TRBD1
abundance: .
v_gene: TRBV10-3
j_gene: TRBJ1-2
CDR3aa: CAISGGDRGVGANYGYTF
CDR3nt: TGTGCCATCAGTGGCGGGGACAGGGGAGTAGGAGCTAACTATGGCTACACCTTC

d_gene: TRBD2
abundance: .
v_gene: TRBV7-9
j_gene: TRBJ2-1
CDR3aa: CASSSTRLAGDPNEQFF
CDR3nt: TGTGCCAGCAGCTCTACCCGACTAGCGGGGGACCCTAATGAGCAGTTCTTC

d_gene: .
abundance: .
v_gene: TRBV7-8
j_gene: TRBJ2-1
CDR3aa: CASSSLIRDYNEQFF
CDR3nt: TGTGCCAGCAGCTCCCTGATCCGGGACTACAATGAGCAGTTCTTC

d_gene: TRBD1
abundance: few
v_gene: TRBV6-1
j_gene: TRBJ2-1
CDR3aa: CASSPFYYRGQRGNEQFF
CDR3nt: TGTGCCAGCAGCCCTTTCTACTACAGGGGTCAAAGGGGGAATGAGCAGTTCTTC

d_gene: TRBD2
abundance: .
v_gene: TRBV6-2/TRBV6-3
j_gene: TRBJ2-1
CDR3aa: CTSSYSGGFWDEQFF
CDR3nt: TGTACCAGCAGTTATAGCGGGGGGTTTTGGGATGAGCAGTTCTTC

d_gene: .
abundance: many
v_gene: TRBV27
j_gene: TRBJ1-6
CDR3aa: CASSLSRGSYNSPLHF
CDR3nt: TGTGCCAGCAGTTTATCGCGGGGCTCCTATAATTCACCCCTCCACTTT

d_gene: TRBD1
abundance: .
v_gene: TRBV7-9
j_gene: TRBJ1-2
CDR3aa: CASSPRDRGRRDYGYTF
CDR3nt: TGTGCCAGCAGCCCCCGGGACAGGGGGCGCAGGGACTATGGCTACACCTTC

d_gene: .
abundance: few
v_gene: TRBV3-1
j_gene: TRBJ1-1
CDR3aa: CASSLGVEGNTEAFF
CDR3nt: TGTGCCAGCAGCCTAGGGGTTGAGGGGAACACTGAAGCTTTCTTT

d_gene: TRBD2
abundance: few
v_gene: TRBV7-8
j_gene: TRBJ2-7
CDR3aa: CASSPGTSYHEQYF
CDR3nt: TGTGCCAGCAGTCCCGGGACTAGCTACCACGAGCAGTACTTC

d_gene: TRBD1
abundance: many
v_gene: TRBV19
j_gene: TRBJ2-1
CDR3aa: CASSIVRGRYNEQFF
CDR3nt: TGTGCCAGTAGTATTGTCAGGGGGCGATACAATGAGCAGTTCTTC

d_gene: .
abundance: .
v_gene: TRBV7-9
j_gene: TRBJ1-2
CDR3aa: CASSLYNYGYTF
CDR3nt: TGTGCCAGCAGCTTATATAACTATGGCTACACCTTC

d_gene: .
abundance: few
v_gene: TRBV7-3
j_gene: TRBJ2-2
CDR3aa: CASSLIVPGELFF
CDR3nt: TGTGCCAGCAGCTTAATCGTGCCCGGGGAGCTGTTTTTT

d_gene: TRBD2
abundance: .
v_gene: TRBV5-1
j_gene: TRBJ2-5
CDR3aa: CASTRLAGNQETQYF
CDR3nt: TGCGCCAGCACTAGACTAGCGGGGAATCAAGAGACCCAGTACTTC

d_gene: TRBD1
abundance: .
v_gene: TRBV7-9
j_gene: TRBJ2-3
CDR3aa: CASSSDRAASTDTQYF
CDR3nt: TGTGCCAGCAGCTCTGACAGGGCCGCTAGCACAGATACGCAGTATTTT

d_gene: .
abundance: few
v_gene: TRBV3-1
j_gene: TRBJ2-1
CDR3aa: CASSSGEHSYNEQFF
CDR3nt: TGTGCCAGCAGCTCCGGTGAACACTCCTACAATGAGCAGTTCTTC

d_gene: .
abundance: many
v_gene: TRBV6-1
j_gene: TRBJ1-5
CDR3aa: CASLGDLSNQPQHF
CDR3nt: TGTGCCAGCCTCGGGGATCTTAGCAATCAGCCCCAGCATTTT

d_gene: .
abundance: few
v_gene: TRBV5-1
j_gene: TRBJ1-1
CDR3aa: CASSLPGLYTEAFF
CDR3nt: TGCGCCAGCAGCTTACCGGGACTTTACACTGAAGCTTTCTTT

d_gene: .
abundance: .
v_gene: TRBV12-3/TRBV12-4
j_gene: TRBJ1-2
CDR3aa: CASSPAEGGLGYGYTF
CDR3nt: TGTGCCAGCAGTCCCGCTGAGGGGGGTTTGGGGTATGGCTACACCTTC

d_gene: .
abundance: few
v_gene: TRBV7-6
j_gene: TRBJ2-2
CDR3aa: CASSSTIGELFF
CDR3nt: TGTGCCAGCAGCTCCACAATCGGGGAGCTGTTTTTT

d_gene: .
abundance: many
v_gene: TRBV7-3
j_gene: TRBJ2-5
CDR3aa: CASSLNSQETQYF
CDR3nt: TGTGCCAGCAGCTTAAACAGTCAAGAGACCCAGTACTTC

d_gene: .
abundance: .
v_gene: TRBV19
j_gene: TRBJ2-3
CDR3aa: CASTASSTDTQYF
CDR3nt: TGTGCCAGTACAGCGAGCTCCACAGATACGCAGTATTTT

d_gene: .
abundance: .
v_gene: TRBV7-3
j_gene: TRBJ2-3
CDR3aa: CASSLTRSKDRSTDTQYF
CDR3nt: TGTGCCAGCAGCTTAACTCGTAGTAAGGACAGAAGCACAGATACGCAGTATTTT

d_gene: .
abundance: .
v_gene: TRBV28
j_gene: TRBJ1-3
CDR3aa: CASKEGPSSGNTIYF
CDR3nt: TGTGCCAGCAAGGAGGGGCCTAGCTCTGGAAACACCATATATTTT

d_gene: .
abundance: .
v_gene: TRBV6-5
j_gene: TRBJ2-1
CDR3aa: CASSYGTGNEQFF
CDR3nt: TGTGCCAGCAGTTACGGGACTGGGAATGAGCAGTTCTTC

d_gene: TRBD1
abundance: many
v_gene: TRBV6-5
j_gene: TRBJ1-2
CDR3aa: CASSYSTGQSHYGYTF
CDR3nt: TGTGCCAGCAGTTACTCAACGGGACAGTCTCACTATGGCTACACCTTC

d_gene: TRBD1
abundance: .
v_gene: TRBV29-1
j_gene: TRBJ2-3
CDR3aa: CSVPGTGADTQYF
CDR3nt: TGCAGCGTTCCAGGGACAGGGGCAGATACGCAGTATTTT

d_gene: TRBD2
abundance: .
v_gene: TRBV7-7
j_gene: TRBJ2-1
CDR3aa: CASSLGLAGELGYNEQFF
CDR3nt: TGTGCTAGCAGCTTAGGCCTAGCGGGGGAATTAGGGTACAATGAGCAGTTCTTC

d_gene: TRBD1
abundance: .
v_gene: TRBV2
j_gene: TRBJ2-3
CDR3aa: CATIRGTGSTDTQYF
CDR3nt: TGTGCCACCATTAGGGGGACAGGGAGCACAGATACGCAGTATTTT

d_gene: .
abundance: few
v_gene: TRBV27
j_gene: TRBJ2-2
CDR3aa: CASKPRGAFSTGELFF
CDR3nt: TGTGCCAGCAAACCCCGGGGGGCCTTTAGCACCGGGGAGCTGTTTTTT

d_gene: .
abundance: few
v_gene: TRBV2
j_gene: TRBJ1-1
CDR3aa: CASSGGAGHTEAFF
CDR3nt: TGTGCCAGCAGTGGGGGGGCAGGACACACTGAAGCTTTCTTT

d_gene: .
abundance: .
v_gene: TRBV6-2/TRBV6-3
j_gene: TRBJ2-1
CDR3aa: CAAGWGKQFF
CDR3nt: TGTGCCGCGGGGTGGGGGAAGCAGTTCTTC

d_gene: .
abundance: few
v_gene: TRBV15
j_gene: TRBJ1-1
CDR3aa: CATSPKGRGMNTEAFF
CDR3nt: TGTGCCACCAGCCCTAAAGGTAGGGGGATGAACACTGAAGCTTTCTTT

d_gene: .
abundance: .
v_gene: TRBV6-1
j_gene: TRBJ2-1
CDR3aa: CASTRVKSSYNEQFF
CDR3nt: TGTGCCAGCACCAGGGTTAAAAGCTCCTACAATGAGCAGTTCTTC

d_gene: .
abundance: .
v_gene: TRBV6-6
j_gene: TRBJ2-2
CDR3aa: CASSYSSNRNTGELFF
CDR3nt: TGTGCCAGCAGTTACTCGTCAAACAGAAACACCGGGGAGCTGTTTTTT

d_gene: TRBD2
abundance: few
v_gene: TRBV4-2
j_gene: TRBJ2-2
CDR3aa: CASSHPLGGGGDGELFF
CDR3nt: TGTGCCAGCAGCCACCCCCTCGGTGGGGGGGGGGACGGGGAGCTGTTTTTT

d_gene: .
abundance: .
v_gene: TRBV6-5
j_gene: TRBJ2-7
CDR3aa: CASSISGTASYEQYF
CDR3nt: TGTGCCAGCAGTATATCCGGGACTGCATCCTACGAGCAGTACTTC

d_gene: .
abundance: .
v_gene: TRBV27
j_gene: TRBJ1-1
CDR3aa: CASSYPGLVGTEAFF
CDR3nt: TGTGCCAGCAGTTACCCCGGGCTTGTGGGCACTGAAGCTTTCTTT

d_gene: TRBD2
abundance: .
v_gene: TRBV27
j_gene: TRBJ2-1
CDR3aa: CASSPPGLAALHEQFF
CDR3nt: TGTGCCAGCAGTCCACCGGGACTAGCGGCTTTGCATGAGCAGTTCTTC

d_gene: TRBD1
abundance: .
v_gene: TRBV6-2/TRBV6-3
j_gene: TRBJ1-5
CDR3aa: CASSLTGGHNQPQHF
CDR3nt: TGTGCCAGCAGTTTGACAGGGGGCCACAATCAGCCCCAGCATTTT

d_gene: .
abundance: few
v_gene: TRBV7-2
j_gene: TRBJ1-5
CDR3aa: CASSDGAWSKPQHF
CDR3nt: TGTGCCAGCAGCGACGGAGCGTGGAGTAAGCCCCAGCATTTT

d_gene: .
abundance: .
v_gene: TRBV15
j_gene: TRBJ2-4
CDR3aa: CATSREYRTDQIQYF
CDR3nt: TGTGCCACCAGCAGAGAATATAGGACAGACCAGATTCAGTACTTC

d_gene: .
abundance: few
v_gene: TRBV2
j_gene: TRBJ2-5
CDR3aa: CASSGAFSRNDETQYF
CDR3nt: TGTGCCAGCAGTGGGGCTTTCTCGAGGAATGATGAGACCCAGTACTTC

d_gene: .
abundance: .
v_gene: TRBV7-9
j_gene: TRBJ2-2
CDR3aa: CASSLVETGELFF
CDR3nt: TGTGCCAGCAGCTTAGTAGAAACCGGGGAGCTGTTTTTT

d_gene: .
abundance: few
v_gene: TRBV28
j_gene: TRBJ2-5
CDR3aa: CASTGQLRETQYF
CDR3nt: TGTGCCAGCACGGGACAACTGCGGGAGACCCAGTACTTC

d_gene: .
abundance: .
v_gene: TRBV7-9
j_gene: TRBJ1-2
CDR3aa: CASSPPRGTHGYTF
CDR3nt: TGTGCCAGCAGCCCCCCGAGGGGGACTCATGGCTACACCTTC